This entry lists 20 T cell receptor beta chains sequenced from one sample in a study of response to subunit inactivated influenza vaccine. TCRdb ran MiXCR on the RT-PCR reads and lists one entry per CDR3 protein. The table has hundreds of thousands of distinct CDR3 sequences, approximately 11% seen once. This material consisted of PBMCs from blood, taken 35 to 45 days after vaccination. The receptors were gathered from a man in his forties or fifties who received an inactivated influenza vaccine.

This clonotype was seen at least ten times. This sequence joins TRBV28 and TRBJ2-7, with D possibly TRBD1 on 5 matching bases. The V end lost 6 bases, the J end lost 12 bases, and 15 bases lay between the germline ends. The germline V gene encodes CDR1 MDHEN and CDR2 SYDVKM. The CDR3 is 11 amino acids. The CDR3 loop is CASSGDSTLYF. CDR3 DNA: TGTGCCAGCAGCGGAGACAGTACCCTGTACTTC.

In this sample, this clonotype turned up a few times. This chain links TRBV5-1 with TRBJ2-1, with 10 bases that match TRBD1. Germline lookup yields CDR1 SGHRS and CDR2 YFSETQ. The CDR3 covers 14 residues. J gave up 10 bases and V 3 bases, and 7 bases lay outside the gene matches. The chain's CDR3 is CASSYRQGAGEQFF. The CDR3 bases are TGCGCCAGCAGCTACCGACAGGGGGCAGGGGAGCAGTTCTTC.

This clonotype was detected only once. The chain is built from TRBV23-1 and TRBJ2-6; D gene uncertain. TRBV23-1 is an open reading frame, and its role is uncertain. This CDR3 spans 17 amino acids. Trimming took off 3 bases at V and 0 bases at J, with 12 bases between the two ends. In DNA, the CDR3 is TGCGCCAGCAGTCACAAGGGCTTAAGCTCTGGGGCCAACGTCCTGACTTTC. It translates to CASSHKGLSSGANVLTF.

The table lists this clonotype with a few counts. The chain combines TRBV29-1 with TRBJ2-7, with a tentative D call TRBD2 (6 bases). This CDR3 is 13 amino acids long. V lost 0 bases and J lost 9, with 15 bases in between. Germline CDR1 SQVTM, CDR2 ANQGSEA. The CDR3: CSVEEAGIGRQYF. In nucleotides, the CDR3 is TGCAGCGTTGAAGAGGCGGGAATAGGGCGGCAGTACTTC.

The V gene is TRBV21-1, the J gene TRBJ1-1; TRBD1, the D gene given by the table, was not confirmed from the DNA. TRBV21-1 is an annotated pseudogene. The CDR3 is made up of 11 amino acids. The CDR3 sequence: CARTENTEAFF. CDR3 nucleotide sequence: TGTGCCAGGACAGAGAACACTGAAGCTTTCTTT.

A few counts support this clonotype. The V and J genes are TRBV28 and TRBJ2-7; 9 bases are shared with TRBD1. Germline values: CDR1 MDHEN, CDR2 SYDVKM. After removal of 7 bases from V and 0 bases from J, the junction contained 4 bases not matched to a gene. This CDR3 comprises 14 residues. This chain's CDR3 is CASTMGQGSYEQYF. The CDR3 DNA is TGTGCCAGCACCATGGGACAGGGCTCCTACGAGCAGTACTTC. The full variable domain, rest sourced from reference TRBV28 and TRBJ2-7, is DVKVTQSSRYLVKRTGEKVFLECVQDMDHENMFWYRQDPGLGLRLIYFSYDVKMKEKGDIPEGYSVSREKKERFSLILESASTNQTSMYLCASTMGQGSYEQYFGPGTRLTVT.

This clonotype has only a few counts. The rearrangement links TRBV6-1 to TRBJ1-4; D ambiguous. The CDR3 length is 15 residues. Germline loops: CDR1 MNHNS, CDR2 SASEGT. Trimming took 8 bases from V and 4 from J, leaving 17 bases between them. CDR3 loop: CASRDQIFGNEKLFF. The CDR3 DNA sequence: TGTGCCAGCCGCGACCAAATCTTCGGTAATGAAAAACTGTTTTTT.

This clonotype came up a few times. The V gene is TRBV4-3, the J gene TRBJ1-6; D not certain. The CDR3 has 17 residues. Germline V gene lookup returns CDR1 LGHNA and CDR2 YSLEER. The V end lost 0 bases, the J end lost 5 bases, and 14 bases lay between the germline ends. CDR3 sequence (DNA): TGCGCCAGCAGCCAAGAAATTTTGGCGGGGAATAATTCACCCCTCCACTTT. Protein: CASSQEILAGNNSPLHF.

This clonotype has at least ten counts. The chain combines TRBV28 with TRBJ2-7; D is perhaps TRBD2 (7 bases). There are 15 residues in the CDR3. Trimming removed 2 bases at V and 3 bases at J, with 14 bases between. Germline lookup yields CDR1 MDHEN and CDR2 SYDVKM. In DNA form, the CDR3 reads TGTGCCAGCAGTTTAGGGGGGGCATATTTCTACGAGCAGTACTTC. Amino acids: CASSLGGAYFYEQYF.

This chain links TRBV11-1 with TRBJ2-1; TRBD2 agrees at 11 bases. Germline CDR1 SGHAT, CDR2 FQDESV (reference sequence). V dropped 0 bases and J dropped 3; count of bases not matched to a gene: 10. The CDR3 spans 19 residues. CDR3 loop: CASSLAFLGLAADYNEQFF. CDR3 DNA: TGTGCCAGCAGCTTAGCGTTCTTGGGACTAGCGGCCGACTACAATGAGCAGTTCTTC.

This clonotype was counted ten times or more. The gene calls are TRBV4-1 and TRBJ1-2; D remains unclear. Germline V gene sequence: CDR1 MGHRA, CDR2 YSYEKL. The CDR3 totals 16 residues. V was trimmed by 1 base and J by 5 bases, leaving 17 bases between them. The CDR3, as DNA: TGCGCCAGCAGCCAAGGCCCCAACGCCCGACTTTATGGCTACACCTTC. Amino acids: CASSQGPNARLYGYTF.

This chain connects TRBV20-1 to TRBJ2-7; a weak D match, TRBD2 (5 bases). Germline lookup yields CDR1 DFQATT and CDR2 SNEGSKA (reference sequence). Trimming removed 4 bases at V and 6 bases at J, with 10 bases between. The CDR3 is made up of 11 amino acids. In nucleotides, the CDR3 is TGCAGTGCTAATTACGGGATCGAGCAGTACTTC. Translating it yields CSANYGIEQYF.

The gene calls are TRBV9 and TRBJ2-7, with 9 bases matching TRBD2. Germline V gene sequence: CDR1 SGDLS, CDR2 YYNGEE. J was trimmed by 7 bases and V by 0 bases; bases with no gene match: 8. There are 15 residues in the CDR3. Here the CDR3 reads CASSVGSSGIREQYF. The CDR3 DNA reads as TGTGCCAGCAGCGTAGGGTCTAGCGGGATCCGAGAGCAGTACTTC.

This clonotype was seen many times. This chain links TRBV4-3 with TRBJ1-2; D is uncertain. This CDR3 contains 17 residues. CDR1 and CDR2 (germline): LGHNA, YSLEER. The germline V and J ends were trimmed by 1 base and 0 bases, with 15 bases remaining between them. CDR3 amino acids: CASSQGYGPRANYGYTF. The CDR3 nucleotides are TGCGCCAGCAGCCAAGGGTACGGTCCGAGGGCTAACTATGGCTACACCTTC.

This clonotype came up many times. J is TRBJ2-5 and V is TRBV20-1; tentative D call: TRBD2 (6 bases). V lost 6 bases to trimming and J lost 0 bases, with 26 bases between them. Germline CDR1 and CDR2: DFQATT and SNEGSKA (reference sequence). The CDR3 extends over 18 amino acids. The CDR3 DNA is TGCAGTGCCCCTAGCACGGTAGTTCGGGGGTGGTACCAAGAGACCCAGTACTTC. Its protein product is CSAPSTVVRGWYQETQYF.

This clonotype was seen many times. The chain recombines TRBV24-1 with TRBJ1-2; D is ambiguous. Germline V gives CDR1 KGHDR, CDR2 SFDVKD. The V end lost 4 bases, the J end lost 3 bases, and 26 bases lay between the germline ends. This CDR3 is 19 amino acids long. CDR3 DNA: TGTGCCACCAGTGACCGAAGGGAAAACCCTTTTCGTCCCCACTATGGCTACACCTTC. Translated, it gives CATSDRRENPFRPHYGYTF.

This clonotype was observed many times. CDR3 amino acids: CATSDGYSYEQYF. The CDR3 DNA follows: TGTGCCACCAGTGACGGATATTCCTACGAGCAGTACTTC. The genes are TRBV24-1 and TRBJ2-7; D gene uncertain. Germline V gene sequence: CDR1 KGHDR, CDR2 SFDVKD. Trimming removed 4 bases at V and 1 base at J, with 7 bases between. The CDR3 has 13 amino acids.

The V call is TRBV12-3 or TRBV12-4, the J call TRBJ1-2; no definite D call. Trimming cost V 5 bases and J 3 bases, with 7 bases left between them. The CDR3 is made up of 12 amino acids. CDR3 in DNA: TGTGCCAGCAGTCTTGGGTACTATGGCTACACCTTC. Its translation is CASSLGYYGYTF.

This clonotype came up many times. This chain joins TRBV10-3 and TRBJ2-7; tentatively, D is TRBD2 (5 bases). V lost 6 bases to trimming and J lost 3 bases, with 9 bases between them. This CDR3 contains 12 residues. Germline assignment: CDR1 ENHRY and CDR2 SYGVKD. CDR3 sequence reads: CAISPDFYEQYF. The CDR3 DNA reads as TGTGCCATCAGCCCGGACTTCTACGAGCAGTACTTC.

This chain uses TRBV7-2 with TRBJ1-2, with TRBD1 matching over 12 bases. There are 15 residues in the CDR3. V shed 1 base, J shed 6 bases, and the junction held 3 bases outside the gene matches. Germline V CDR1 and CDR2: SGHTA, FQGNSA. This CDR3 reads CASSLGDRGQDGYTF. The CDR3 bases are TGTGCCAGCAGCTTAGGGGACAGGGGGCAGGATGGCTACACCTTC.